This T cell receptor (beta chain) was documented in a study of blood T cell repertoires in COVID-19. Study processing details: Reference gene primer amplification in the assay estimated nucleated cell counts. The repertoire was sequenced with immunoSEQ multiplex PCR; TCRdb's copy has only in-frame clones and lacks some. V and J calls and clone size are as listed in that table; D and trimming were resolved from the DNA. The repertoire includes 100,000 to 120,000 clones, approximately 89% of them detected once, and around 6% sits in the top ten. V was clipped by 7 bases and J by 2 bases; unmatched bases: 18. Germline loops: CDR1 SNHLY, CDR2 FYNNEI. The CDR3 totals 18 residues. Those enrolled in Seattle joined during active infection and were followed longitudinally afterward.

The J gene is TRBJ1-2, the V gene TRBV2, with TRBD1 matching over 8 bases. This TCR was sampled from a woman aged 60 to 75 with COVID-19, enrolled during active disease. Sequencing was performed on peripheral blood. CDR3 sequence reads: CASIVLPPRTGPNYGYTF. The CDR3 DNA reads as TGTGCCAGCATTGTCCTTCCCCCCAGGACAGGGCCCAACTATGGCTACACCTTC.